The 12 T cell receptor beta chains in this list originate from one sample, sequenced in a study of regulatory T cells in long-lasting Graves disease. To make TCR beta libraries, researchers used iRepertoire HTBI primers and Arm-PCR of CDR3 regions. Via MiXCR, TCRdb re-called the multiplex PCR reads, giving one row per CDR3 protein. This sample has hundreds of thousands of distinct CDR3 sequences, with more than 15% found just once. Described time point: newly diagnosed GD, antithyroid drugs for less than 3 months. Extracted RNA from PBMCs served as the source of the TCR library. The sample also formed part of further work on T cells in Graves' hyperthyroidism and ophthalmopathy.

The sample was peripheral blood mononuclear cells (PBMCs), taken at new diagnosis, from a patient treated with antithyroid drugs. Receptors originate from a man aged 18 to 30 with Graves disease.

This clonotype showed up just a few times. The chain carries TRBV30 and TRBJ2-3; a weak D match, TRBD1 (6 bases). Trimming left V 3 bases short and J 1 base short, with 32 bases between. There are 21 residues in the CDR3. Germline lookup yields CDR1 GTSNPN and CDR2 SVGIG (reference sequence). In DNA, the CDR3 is TGTGCCTGGAGCATGCACGCTAGGACCACCGGCATATGGGGGCGCACAGATACGCAGTATTTT. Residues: CAWSMHARTTGIWGRTDTQYF.

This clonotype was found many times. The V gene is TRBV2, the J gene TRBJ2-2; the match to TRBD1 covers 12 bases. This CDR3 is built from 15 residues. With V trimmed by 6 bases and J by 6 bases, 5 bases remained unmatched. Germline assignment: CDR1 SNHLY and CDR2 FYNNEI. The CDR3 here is CASSSGQGAPGELFF. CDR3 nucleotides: TGTGCCAGCAGCTCGGGACAGGGGGCACCCGGGGAGCTGTTTTTT.

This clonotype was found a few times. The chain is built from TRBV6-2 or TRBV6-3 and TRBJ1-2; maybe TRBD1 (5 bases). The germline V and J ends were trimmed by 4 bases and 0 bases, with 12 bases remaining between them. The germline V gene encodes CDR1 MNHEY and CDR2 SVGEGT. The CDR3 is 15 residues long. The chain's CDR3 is CASSWRDRPNYGYTF. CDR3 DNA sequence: TGTGCCAGCAGTTGGAGGGACCGCCCTAACTATGGCTACACCTTC.

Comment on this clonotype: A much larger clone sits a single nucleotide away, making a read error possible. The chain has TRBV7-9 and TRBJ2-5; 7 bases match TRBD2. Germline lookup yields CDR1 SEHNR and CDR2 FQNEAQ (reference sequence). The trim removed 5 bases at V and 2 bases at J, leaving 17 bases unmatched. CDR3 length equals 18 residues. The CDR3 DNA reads TGTGCCAGCAGCCCAGGGATGGATTCCCCTAGCGGACAAGAGACCCAGTACTTC. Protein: CASSPGMDSPSGQETQYF.

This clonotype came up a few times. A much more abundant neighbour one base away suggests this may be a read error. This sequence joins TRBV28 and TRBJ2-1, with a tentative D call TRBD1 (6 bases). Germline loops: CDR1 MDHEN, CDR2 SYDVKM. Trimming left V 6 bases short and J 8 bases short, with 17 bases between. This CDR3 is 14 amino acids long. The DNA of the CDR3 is TGTGCCAGCAGAAGGGGGAACAAAGGGGATGAGCAGTTCTTC. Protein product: CASRRGNKGDEQFF.

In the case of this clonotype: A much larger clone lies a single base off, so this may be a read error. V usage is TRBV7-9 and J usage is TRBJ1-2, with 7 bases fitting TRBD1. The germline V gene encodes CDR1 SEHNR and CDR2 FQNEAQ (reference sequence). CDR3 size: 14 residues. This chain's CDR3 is CTSSSTGTERGYTF. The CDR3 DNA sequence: TGTACCAGCAGTTCAACCGGGACAGAAAGAGGCTACACCTTC.

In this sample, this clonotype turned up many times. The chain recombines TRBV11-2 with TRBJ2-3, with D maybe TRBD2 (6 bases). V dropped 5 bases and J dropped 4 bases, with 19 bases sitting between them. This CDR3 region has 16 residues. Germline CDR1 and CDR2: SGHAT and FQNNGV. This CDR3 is CASSSRPDYSADTQYF. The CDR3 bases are TGTGCCAGCAGCAGCCGTCCGGACTACAGCGCAGATACGCAGTATTTT.

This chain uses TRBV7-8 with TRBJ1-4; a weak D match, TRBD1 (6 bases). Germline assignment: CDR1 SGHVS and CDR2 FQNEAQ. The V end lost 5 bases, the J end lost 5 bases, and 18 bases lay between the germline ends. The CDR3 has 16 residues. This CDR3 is CASSPSPGHSNEKLFF. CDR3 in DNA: TGTGCCAGCAGCCCATCGCCGGGACACTCAAATGAAAAACTGTTTTTT. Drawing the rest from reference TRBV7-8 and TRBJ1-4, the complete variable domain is GAGVSQSPRYKVAKRGQDVALRCDPISGHVSLFWYQQALGQGPEFLTYFQNEAQLDKSGLPSDRFFAERPEGSVSTLKIQRTQQEDSAVYLCASSPSPGHSNEKLFFGSGTQLSVL.

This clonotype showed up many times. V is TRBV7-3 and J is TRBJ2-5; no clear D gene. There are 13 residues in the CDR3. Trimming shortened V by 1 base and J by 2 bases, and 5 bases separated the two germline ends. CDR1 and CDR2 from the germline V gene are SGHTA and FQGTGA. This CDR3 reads CASSLRAQETQYF. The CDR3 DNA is TGTGCCAGCAGCTTAAGAGCTCAAGAGACCCAGTACTTC.

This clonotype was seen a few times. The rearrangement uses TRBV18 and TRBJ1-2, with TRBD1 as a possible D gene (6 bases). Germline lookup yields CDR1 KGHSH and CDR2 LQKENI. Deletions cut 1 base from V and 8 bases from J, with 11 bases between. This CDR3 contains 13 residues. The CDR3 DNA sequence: TGTGCCAGCTCACCACGGAACAGGGAAGGCTACACCTTC. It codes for CASSPRNREGYTF.

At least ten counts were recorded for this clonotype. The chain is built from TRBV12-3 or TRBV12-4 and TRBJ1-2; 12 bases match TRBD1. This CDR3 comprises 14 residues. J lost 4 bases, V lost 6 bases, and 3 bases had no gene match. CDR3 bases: TGTGCCAGCAGCGGGGACAGGGGGCTCTATGGCTACACCTTC. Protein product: CASSGDRGLYGYTF.

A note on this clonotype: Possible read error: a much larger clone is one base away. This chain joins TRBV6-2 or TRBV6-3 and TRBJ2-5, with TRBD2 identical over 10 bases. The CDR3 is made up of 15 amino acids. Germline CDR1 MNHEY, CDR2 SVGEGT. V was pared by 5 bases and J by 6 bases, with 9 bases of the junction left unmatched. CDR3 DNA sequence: TGTGCCAGCAGTGACGGGATTAGCGGGAGGAAGACCCAGTACTTC. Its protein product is CASSDGISGRKTQYF.